These 8 T cell receptor beta chains came from one sample sequenced in a study of cytomegalovirus exposure and HLA in healthy donors. The PCR ran on 60 Vbeta and 13 Jbeta primers. Sequenced by immunoSEQ multiplex PCR; TCRdb stores in-frame clones only, minus some. The data show about 100,000 clones, roughly 75% seen once. The sample comprised PBMCs. These receptors were collected from a man younger than 40 in good health and CMV-seronegative.

V usage is TRBV19 and J usage is TRBJ2-7; 7 positions match TRBD1. The length of the CDR3 is 14 residues. Germline V gene data show CDR1 as LNHDA and CDR2 as SQIVND (reference sequence). Trimming took 6 bases from V and 3 from J; bases not matched to a gene: 8. The CDR3 is CASRNPGQSYEQYF. CDR3 nucleotides: TGTGCCAGTAGAAATCCGGGACAGAGCTACGAGCAGTACTTC.

The V call is TRBV4-2, the J call TRBJ2-6; D not resolved. Germline lookup yields CDR1 LGHNA and CDR2 YNFKEQ. CDR3 length equals 16 residues. Between the trimmed V and J ends, which lost 1 base and 3 bases, there was a span of 10 bases. The CDR3, as DNA: TGTGCCAGCAGCCAAGCATCGGGTATTGGGGCCAACGTCCTGACTTTC. Its translation: CASSQASGIGANVLTF.

J is TRBJ1-1 and V is TRBV29-1; D remains unclear. This CDR3 contains 13 residues. Germline loops: CDR1 SQVTM, CDR2 ANQGSEA. V lost 7 bases to trimming and J lost 5 bases, with 17 bases between them. The CDR3 DNA sequence: TGCAGCGGAGCAACCGAAGCCTCGACTGAAGCTTTCTTT. Translating it yields CSGATEASTEAFF. Full variable domain (missing parts from reference TRBV29-1 and TRBJ1-1): SAVISQKPSRDICQRGTSLTIQCQVDSQVTMMFWYRQQPGQSLTLIATANQGSEATYESGFVIDKFPISRPNLTFSTLTVSNMSPEDSSIYLCSGATEASTEAFFGQGTRLTVV.

V is TRBV28 and J is TRBJ2-7, with 8 bases identical to TRBD1. The CDR3 sequence is 15 residues long. V trimming: 5 bases; J trimming: 0 bases; junction bases outside the gene matches: 6. The germline V gene has CDR1 MDHEN and CDR2 SYDVKM. This CDR3 reads CASSTTTGASYEQYF. The CDR3 coding sequence is TGTGCCAGCAGTACCACGACAGGGGCCTCCTACGAGCAGTACTTC.

The rearrangement links TRBV19 to TRBJ1-1; 8 positions match TRBD1. Germline V gene lookup returns CDR1 LNHDA and CDR2 SQIVND (reference sequence). This CDR3 contains 15 residues. Trimming cost V 5 bases and J 4 bases; bases outside gene matches: 9. CDR3 nucleotide sequence: TGTGCCAGTAGTCCCCGGACAGGGTGGCCCACTGAAGCTTTCTTT. It specifies CASSPRTGWPTEAFF.

The CDR3 nucleotides read TGTGCCAGCAGCCGACGGGACTTTCCCTTCGAGCAGTACTTC. Translated, it gives CASSRRDFPFEQYF. This chain joins TRBV5-4 and TRBJ2-7, with a tentative D call TRBD2 (6 bases). The germline gives CDR1 SGHNT, CDR2 YYREEE (reference sequence). The CDR3 is made up of 14 amino acids. V was shortened by 4 bases and J by 6 bases, with 17 bases between the two germline ends.

The chain carries TRBV5-1 and TRBJ2-7; D perhaps matches TRBD2 (6 bases). Looked up from germline, CDR1 is SGHRS and CDR2 is YFSETQ. The V end was cut by 4 bases, the J end by 0 bases, with 11 bases between. This CDR3 is 14 amino acids long. CDR3 residues: CASSRDLSSYEQYF. CDR3 sequence (DNA): TGCGCCAGCAGCCGGGACTTAAGCTCCTACGAGCAGTACTTC.

This clone was counted a single time. In DNA, the CDR3 is TGCGCCAGCAGCCAAGACAGGGTCCACGAGCAGTACTTC. Protein sequence: CASSQDRVHEQYF. V and J are TRBV4-3 and TRBJ2-7, with a weak D call TRBD1 (5 bases). Deletions cut 0 bases from V and 5 bases from J, with 8 bases between. The CDR3 is made up of 13 amino acids. Looked up from germline, CDR1 is LGHNA and CDR2 is YSLEER.